This T cell receptor beta chain is drawn from a study of vaccination and CD4 T cells after COVID-19. Study context: Convalescents were six males and four females, two of them Hispanic.

Researchers used the Oncomine TCR Beta short-read assay to sequence DNA from cultured CD4+ T cells. MiXCR, run by TCRdb on the PCR reads, gives a single entry per CDR3 protein. The sample holds about 20,000 distinct CDR3 sequences; about 60% are singletons and the top ten take 7.5% to 9%. Stated treatment: approximately nine-day PBMC culture with coronavirus spike peptide pools or control peptides (ViraFEST assay). ViraFEST used peptide pools to expand antigen-specific T cells and subsequently sequenced their TCRs. This clonotype was found once. Antigen specificity is unknown. Between the trimmed V and J ends, which lost 6 bases and 11 bases, there was a span of 16 bases. The CDR3 contains 12 residues. Germline lookup yields CDR1 SGHNT and CDR2 YENEEA.

This receptor was taken from a human donor who had recovered from COVID-19. The rearrangement links TRBV11-3 to TRBJ1-1; tentative D call: TRBD1 (6 bases). Sample: CD4+ T cells from blood, cultured in vitro. CDR3 DNA: TGTGCCAGCAGAGATACGGGGGGCTCGGCTTTCTTT. This encodes CASRDTGGSAFF.